This T cell receptor (beta chain) came from a study of CD8 T cells in ankylosing spondylitis. Whole-study findings and limits: Made up of about eight highly homologous variants, a TCR beta motif appeared characteristic of ankylosing spondylitis blood. Several of the motif variants were reported before in synovial fluid and blood from reactive arthritis. Matched ankylosing spondylitis synovial fluid reportedly showed significant enrichment of disease-linked clones.

The CDR3 contains 13 residues. Trimming left V 6 bases short and J 4 bases short, with 10 bases between. Germline CDR1 and CDR2: SEHNR and FQNEAQ (reference sequence). The table lists this clonotype with many counts. Its cognate antigen is unknown. In making TCR beta libraries, quantitative 5'-RACE with molecular barcodes was used. TCRdb independently ran MiXCR on the 5' RACE reads; one entry per CDR3 protein. This sample carries approximately 39,000 distinct CDR3 sequences, 9.5% to 12% of them seen once, and the ten largest clones take over 20%. The sample taken for sequencing was synovial fluid, either unsorted or a sorted T cell fraction (not recorded which). The sequence came from a male donor with ankylosing spondylitis. The V gene is TRBV7-9, the J gene TRBJ2-1; a weak D match, TRBD2 (6 bases). This CDR3 reads CASRGGKYNEQFF. In nucleotides, the CDR3 is TGTGCCAGCAGAGGCGGGAAATACAATGAGCAGTTCTTC.